This is a list of T cell receptor beta chains from one sample in a study of T-cell memory formation after mild COVID-19. TCRdb independently ran MiXCR on the 5' RACE reads; one entry per CDR3 protein. The data show roughly 610,000 distinct CDR3 sequences, 15% to 20% seen once. Sequencing used PBMCs or a T cell subset sorted from them (not recorded which). The source is an adult woman who had mild COVID-19 (a few samples of this study predate the infection). Cell type and time point are not known. Each CDR3 is given with its conserved first and last residue. A D gene is named only where the DNA matches it firmly. Clone size appears in some rows only: once, few, many, or a class for an expanded clone.

V gene: TRBV5-6
D gene: TRBD2
CDR3 length: 15
clone size: -
J gene: TRBJ2-7
CDR3 protein: CASSFLSGGRNEQYF
CDR3 DNA: TGTGCCAGCAGCTTCCTATCGGGGGGACGGAACGAGCAGTACTTC

V gene: TRBV5-6
D gene: TRBD2
CDR3 length: 17
clone size: -
J gene: TRBJ2-3
CDR3 protein: CASSPLGIAGSGDTQYF
CDR3 DNA: TGTGCCAGCAGCCCTCTTGGGATAGCGGGGTCAGGAGATACGCAGTATTTT

V gene: TRBV7-2
D gene: TRBD2
CDR3 length: 15
clone size: -
J gene: TRBJ2-5
CDR3 protein: CASSLVAGARETQYF
CDR3 DNA: TGTGCCAGCAGCTTAGTTGCGGGAGCGCGGGAGACCCAGTACTTC

V gene: TRBV12-3/TRBV12-4
D gene: -
CDR3 length: 15
clone size: -
J gene: TRBJ2-7
CDR3 protein: CASSKSGGLRDEQYF
CDR3 DNA: TGTGCCAGCAGCAAATCCGGCGGACTTAGAGACGAGCAGTACTTC

V gene: TRBV5-6
D gene: -
CDR3 length: 14
clone size: few
J gene: TRBJ1-5
CDR3 protein: CASSLGYTNQPQHF
CDR3 DNA: TGTGCCAGCAGCTTGGGATACACCAATCAGCCCCAGCATTTT

V gene: TRBV6-1
D gene: -
CDR3 length: 16
clone size: -
J gene: TRBJ2-1
CDR3 protein: CASSGYRSSSYNEQFF
CDR3 DNA: TGTGCCAGCAGTGGATACAGGAGTAGCTCCTACAATGAGCAGTTCTTC

V gene: TRBV4-3
D gene: TRBD2
CDR3 length: 16
clone size: many
J gene: TRBJ2-7
CDR3 protein: CASSQRSSGRTHEQYF
CDR3 DNA: TGCGCCAGCAGCCAAAGAAGTAGCGGGAGGACCCACGAGCAGTACTTC

V gene: TRBV18
D gene: TRBD1
CDR3 length: 15
clone size: few
J gene: TRBJ2-5
CDR3 protein: CASSLTRTGSETQYF
CDR3 DNA: TGTGCCAGCTCACTCACCCGGACAGGATCAGAGACCCAGTACTTC

V gene: TRBV19
D gene: -
CDR3 length: 15
clone size: -
J gene: TRBJ2-1
CDR3 protein: CASMARSDSYNEQFF
CDR3 DNA: TGTGCCAGTATGGCCCGATCAGACTCCTACAATGAGCAGTTCTTC

V gene: TRBV6-2/TRBV6-3
D gene: TRBD2
CDR3 length: 15
clone size: -
J gene: TRBJ2-7
CDR3 protein: CASSYPTSGSYEQYF
CDR3 DNA: TGTGCCAGCAGTTACCCGACTAGCGGGAGCTACGAGCAGTACTTC

V gene: TRBV7-9
D gene: TRBD1
CDR3 length: 16
clone size: few
J gene: TRBJ2-4
CDR3 protein: CASGPGTGVAKNIQYF
CDR3 DNA: TGTGCCAGCGGCCCGGGGACAGGGGTCGCCAAAAACATTCAGTACTTC

V gene: TRBV13
D gene: -
CDR3 length: 15
clone size: -
J gene: TRBJ2-3
CDR3 protein: CASSSIGLPTDTQYF
CDR3 DNA: TGTGCCAGCAGCTCCATAGGACTGCCCACAGATACGCAGTATTTT

V gene: TRBV9
D gene: -
CDR3 length: 14
clone size: -
J gene: TRBJ2-3
CDR3 protein: CASSSRGDTDTQYF
CDR3 DNA: TGTGCCAGCAGCTCCAGGGGGGACACAGATACGCAGTATTTT

V gene: TRBV15
D gene: TRBD1
CDR3 length: 16
clone size: -
J gene: TRBJ2-1
CDR3 protein: CATETGTGDSYNEQFF
CDR3 DNA: TGTGCCACCGAAACGGGGACAGGCGACTCCTACAATGAGCAGTTCTTC

V gene: TRBV30
D gene: -
CDR3 length: 14
clone size: many
J gene: TRBJ2-2
CDR3 protein: CAWSVGGPGGELFF
CDR3 DNA: TGTGCCTGGAGTGTGGGAGGACCGGGCGGGGAGCTGTTTTTT

V gene: TRBV4-2
D gene: -
CDR3 length: 15
clone size: few
J gene: TRBJ1-5
CDR3 protein: CASSQTSDNNQPQHF
CDR3 DNA: TGTGCCAGCAGCCAAACGAGTGACAACAATCAGCCCCAGCATTTT

V gene: TRBV6-6
D gene: TRBD1
CDR3 length: 15
clone size: -
J gene: TRBJ2-7
CDR3 protein: CASRPGQGVSYEQYF
CDR3 DNA: TGTGCCAGCAGGCCGGGGCAGGGGGTCTCCTACGAGCAGTACTTC

V gene: TRBV5-6
D gene: TRBD2
CDR3 length: 15
clone size: -
J gene: TRBJ2-1
CDR3 protein: CASSRTSGWYNEQFF
CDR3 DNA: TGTGCCAGCAGCCGGACTAGCGGGTGGTACAATGAGCAGTTCTTC

V gene: TRBV7-6
D gene: -
CDR3 length: 14
clone size: -
J gene: TRBJ2-3
CDR3 protein: CASSPRGGLDTQYF
CDR3 DNA: TGTGCCAGCAGCCCTAGAGGAGGTTTGGATACGCAGTATTTT

V gene: TRBV3-1
D gene: TRBD1
CDR3 length: 15
clone size: -
J gene: TRBJ1-2
CDR3 protein: CASSPEGQANYGYTF
CDR3 DNA: TGTGCCAGCAGCCCAGAGGGACAGGCCAACTATGGCTACACCTTC

V gene: TRBV3-1
D gene: TRBD1
CDR3 length: 14
clone size: -
J gene: TRBJ1-5
CDR3 protein: CASSPGQGFAPQHF
CDR3 DNA: TGTGCCAGCAGCCCCGGACAGGGGTTTGCGCCCCAGCATTTT

V gene: TRBV5-1
D gene: -
CDR3 length: 14
clone size: few
J gene: TRBJ2-7
CDR3 protein: CASSGQGPPLEQYF
CDR3 DNA: TGCGCCAGCAGCGGGCAGGGACCCCCACTCGAGCAGTACTTC

V gene: TRBV7-9
D gene: TRBD1
CDR3 length: 18
clone size: -
J gene: TRBJ2-3
CDR3 protein: CASSTRWDRGVSTDTQYF
CDR3 DNA: TGTGCCAGCAGCACCCGGTGGGACAGGGGAGTCAGCACAGATACGCAGTATTTT

V gene: TRBV5-1
D gene: -
CDR3 length: 15
clone size: few
J gene: TRBJ2-3
CDR3 protein: CASSSTPLRERRQYF
CDR3 DNA: TGCGCCAGCAGCTCTACTCCCCTCCGGGAGCGGCGGCAGTATTTT

V gene: TRBV12-3/TRBV12-4
D gene: -
CDR3 length: 14
clone size: -
J gene: TRBJ1-6
CDR3 protein: CASSLGTVNSPLHF
CDR3 DNA: TGTGCCAGCAGTTTAGGAACAGTTAATTCACCCCTCCACTTT

V gene: TRBV5-5
D gene: -
CDR3 length: 16
clone size: few
J gene: TRBJ1-4
CDR3 protein: CASSFTGEATNEKLFF
CDR3 DNA: TGTGCCAGCAGCTTCACAGGCGAAGCAACTAATGAAAAACTGTTTTTT

V gene: TRBV14
D gene: -
CDR3 length: 14
clone size: -
J gene: TRBJ1-6
CDR3 protein: CASSHLPRNSPLHF
CDR3 DNA: TGTGCCAGCAGCCATCTCCCTCGGAATTCACCCCTCCACTTT

V gene: TRBV12-3/TRBV12-4
D gene: -
CDR3 length: 15
clone size: -
J gene: TRBJ2-1
CDR3 protein: CASRTVGAAINEQFF
CDR3 DNA: TGTGCCAGCAGAACCGTAGGAGCGGCCATCAATGAGCAGTTCTTC

V gene: TRBV19
D gene: -
CDR3 length: 11
clone size: -
J gene: TRBJ1-1
CDR3 protein: CASMENTEAFF
CDR3 DNA: TGTGCCAGTATGGAGAACACTGAAGCTTTCTTT

V gene: TRBV7-2
D gene: -
CDR3 length: 16
clone size: few
J gene: TRBJ1-5
CDR3 protein: CASSLVATVDGGPQHF
CDR3 DNA: TGTGCCAGCAGCTTAGTCGCGACAGTTGACGGGGGGCCCCAGCATTTT

V gene: TRBV30
D gene: TRBD1
CDR3 length: 12
clone size: -
J gene: TRBJ1-6
CDR3 protein: CAWSTGDSPLHF
CDR3 DNA: TGTGCCTGGAGTACAGGGGATTCACCCCTCCACTTT

V gene: TRBV7-2
D gene: -
CDR3 length: 15
clone size: -
J gene: TRBJ2-1
CDR3 protein: CASSPPGGGGNEQFF
CDR3 DNA: TGTGCCAGCAGCCCCCCAGGGGGAGGTGGAAATGAGCAGTTCTTC

V gene: TRBV4-3
D gene: TRBD1
CDR3 length: 14
clone size: -
J gene: TRBJ2-3
CDR3 protein: CASSQDRGQDTQYF
CDR3 DNA: TGCGCCAGCAGCCAAGATAGGGGGCAAGATACGCAGTATTTT

V gene: TRBV20-1
D gene: TRBD2
CDR3 length: 15
clone size: few
J gene: TRBJ2-7
CDR3 protein: CSVGEGWQSSYEQYF
CDR3 DNA: TGCAGTGTCGGGGAGGGTTGGCAGAGCTCCTACGAGCAGTACTTC

V gene: TRBV10-3
D gene: TRBD1
CDR3 length: 15
clone size: few
J gene: TRBJ1-2
CDR3 protein: CAIRPQGGLNYGYTF
CDR3 DNA: TGTGCCATCAGACCACAGGGGGGATTAAACTATGGCTACACCTTC

V gene: TRBV7-6
D gene: -
CDR3 length: 15
clone size: -
J gene: TRBJ2-3
CDR3 protein: CASSVTWTITDTQYF
CDR3 DNA: TGTGCCAGCAGTGTAACCTGGACTATTACAGATACGCAGTATTTT

V gene: TRBV20-1
D gene: -
CDR3 length: 15
clone size: few
J gene: TRBJ1-6
CDR3 protein: CSARGGGGFQSPLHF
CDR3 DNA: TGCAGTGCTAGAGGAGGAGGGGGGTTCCAGTCACCCCTCCACTTT

V gene: TRBV5-4
D gene: -
CDR3 length: 16
clone size: few
J gene: TRBJ1-1
CDR3 protein: CASSPQPGRMNTEAFF
CDR3 DNA: TGTGCCAGCAGCCCTCAACCCGGGAGGATGAACACTGAAGCTTTCTTT

V gene: TRBV29-1
D gene: -
CDR3 length: 13
clone size: -
J gene: TRBJ2-7
CDR3 protein: CSVEGEWPYEQYF
CDR3 DNA: TGCAGCGTTGAAGGGGAGTGGCCCTACGAGCAGTACTTC